This is a list of T cell receptor beta chains from one sample in a study of metastatic and nonmetastatic thyroid tumors. Using MiXCR, TCRdb reanalyzed the PCR reads. The repertoire holds around 20,000 clones, with approximately 16% as singletons. The specimen was blood. The receptors shown here come from a male donor with papillary thyroid cancer or a benign thyroid nodule (not recorded which). Some clones in this sample may be carry-over from other donors' samples. The CDR3 runs from the conserved cysteine through the conserved F or W.

V gene,J gene,CDR3 protein
TRBV5-1,TRBJ1-1,CASSLGAMNTEAFF
TRBV25-1,TRBJ2-3,CASSADTPNRYTDTQYF
TRBV28,TRBJ2-7,CASSQIPRGAGLREQYF
TRBV2,TRBJ1-1,CASEQGQGLNTEAFF
TRBV3-1,TRBJ2-2,CASSSGQGRLFGELFF
TRBV18,TRBJ1-5,CASSPQTGGASNQPQHF
TRBV19,TRBJ1-1,CASRAGTNTEAFF
TRBV30,TRBJ2-7,CAWRNLGRERSYGQYF
TRBV10-3,TRBJ1-4,CAISEPGQGREKLFF
TRBV27,TRBJ1-1,CASSGGVYTEAFF
TRBV5-1,TRBJ1-2,CASSLAGGLDYGYTF
TRBV5-1,TRBJ1-5,CASSLLGGGSPQHF
TRBV14,TRBJ2-5,CASSQTGRIGQETQYF
TRBV6-2/TRBV6-3,TRBJ2-2,CASKGNGELFF
TRBV5-1,TRBJ1-1,CASSPTGGSTEAFF
TRBV4-2,TRBJ1-2,CASSSTGVPNYGYTF
TRBV7-9,TRBJ2-7,CASSPPRSGEQYF
TRBV6-1,TRBJ2-3,CASRREDTQYF
TRBV24-1,TRBJ1-2,CATSDSGQGRDGYTF
TRBV29-1,TRBJ1-1,CSVEGLNTEAFF
TRBV11-3,TRBJ2-1,CASSHMKINEQFF
TRBV4-1,TRBJ1-1,CASSQEVTGDTEAFF
TRBV6-2/TRBV6-3,TRBJ2-2,CASLRGGELFF
TRBV19,TRBJ1-2,CASSIATGGQTF
TRBV5-6,TRBJ2-1,CASSLEISRDNEQFF
TRBV12-3/TRBV12-4,TRBJ2-7,CAISAGGPHEQYF
TRBV20-1,TRBJ2-7,CSAPDRYNYEQYF
TRBV5-1,TRBJ2-3,CASSQTSGLAVDTQYF
TRBV27,TRBJ2-7,CASDSGYEQYF
TRBV7-2,TRBJ1-1,CASSRRADTEAFF
TRBV20-1,TRBJ2-7,CSASLILGDEQYF
TRBV6-1,TRBJ2-7,CASSHDLTITYEQYF
TRBV11-2,TRBJ2-3,CACSSRDRLEDTQDF
TRBV7-3,TRBJ2-2,CASSGGTLGTGELFF
TRBV4-3,TRBJ1-1,CASSQAGNTEAFF
TRBV5-1,TRBJ2-7,CASSETDYEQYF
TRBV20-1,TRBJ1-2,CSARDQGNYGYTF